This is a list of T cell receptor beta chains from one sample in a study of vaccination and CD4 T cells after COVID-19. These receptors' antigens are unknown. TCRdb redid the calling of the PCR reads with MiXCR, one entry per CDR3 protein. The profile shows more than 8,500 distinct CDR3 sequences, approximately 62% of them singletons. The sample comprised CD4+ T cells from blood, cultured in vitro. The receptors shown here come from a human donor in good health. The CDR3 runs from the conserved cysteine through the conserved F or W. Each record gives: clone size, V gene, D gene, J gene, CDR3 DNA, CDR3 protein. A D gene is named only where the DNA matches it firmly. Expanded clones get a size class; other rows say once, few or many, or leave the size out.

clone size: NA; V gene: TRBV10-1; D gene: NA; J gene: TRBJ1-1; CDR3 DNA: TGCGCCAGCAGTGACAGGCCGGCCACTGAAGCTTTCTTT; CDR3 protein: CASSDRPATEAFF
clone size: few; V gene: TRBV7-9; D gene: TRBD2; J gene: TRBJ2-5; CDR3 DNA: TGTGCCAGCAGCATCACCGGGACTAGCCCCCAAGAGACCCAGTACTTC; CDR3 protein: CASSITGTSPQETQYF
clone size: NA; V gene: TRBV12-3/TRBV12-4; D gene: NA; J gene: TRBJ1-6; CDR3 DNA: TGTGCCAGCAGCTCGGGACGGCATAATTCACCCCTCCACTTT; CDR3 protein: CASSSGRHNSPLHF
clone size: NA; V gene: TRBV20-1; D gene: TRBD2; J gene: TRBJ2-3; CDR3 DNA: TGCAGTGCTAGAGCGCTAGCGGGAGGCGGAAGCACAGATACGCAGTATTTT; CDR3 protein: CSARALAGGGSTDTQYF
clone size: NA; V gene: TRBV10-3; D gene: NA; J gene: TRBJ2-3; CDR3 DNA: TGTGCCATCAGTGAACAGGGGACTAGCACAGATACGCAGTATTTT; CDR3 protein: CAISEQGTSTDTQYF
clone size: NA; V gene: TRBV20-1; D gene: NA; J gene: TRBJ1-2; CDR3 DNA: TGCAGTGCAACACAGGGATTCGCCGGCTACACCTTC; CDR3 protein: CSATQGFAGYTF
clone size: few; V gene: TRBV7-9; D gene: TRBD1; J gene: TRBJ1-1; CDR3 DNA: TGTGCCAGCAGCCCAGGACAGGGGGCTGAGACTGAAGCTTTCTTT; CDR3 protein: CASSPGQGAETEAFF
clone size: NA; V gene: TRBV10-1; D gene: NA; J gene: TRBJ2-2; CDR3 DNA: TGCGCCAGCAGTGGTTCGGACACCCTTTCAACCGGGGAGCTGTTTTTT; CDR3 protein: CASSGSDTLSTGELFF
clone size: NA; V gene: TRBV7-2; D gene: NA; J gene: TRBJ2-2; CDR3 DNA: TGTGCCAGCAGCTTAGTCGGGTTGGGGTTGGGCACCGGGGAGCTGTTTTTT; CDR3 protein: CASSLVGLGLGTGELFF
clone size: NA; V gene: TRBV2; D gene: NA; J gene: TRBJ2-5; CDR3 DNA: TGTGCCAGCGTTGGCCGGGGTGAGACCCAGTACTTC; CDR3 protein: CASVGRGETQYF
clone size: few; V gene: TRBV2; D gene: TRBD1; J gene: TRBJ1-5; CDR3 DNA: TGTGCCAGCAAGGAACAGGGGGCTATCAATCAGCCCCAGCATTTT; CDR3 protein: CASKEQGAINQPQHF
clone size: few; V gene: TRBV20-1; D gene: NA; J gene: TRBJ2-3; CDR3 DNA: TGCAGTGCTAGAGATCGCCTCTTAACAGGGTTTGGTACAGATACGCAGTATTTT; CDR3 protein: CSARDRLLTGFGTDTQYF
clone size: few; V gene: TRBV20-1; D gene: NA; J gene: TRBJ2-7; CDR3 DNA: TGCAGTGCTGGAGGGGGCGGTCAGGGTTCTAAAGAGCAGTACTTC; CDR3 protein: CSAGGGGQGSKEQYF
clone size: few; V gene: TRBV19; D gene: NA; J gene: TRBJ1-5; CDR3 DNA: TGTGCCAGTAGTATAGCCAGGGACTATCAGCCCCAGCATTTT; CDR3 protein: CASSIARDYQPQHF
clone size: NA; V gene: TRBV28; D gene: TRBD1; J gene: TRBJ1-6; CDR3 DNA: TGTGCCAGCAGTTTGAATCGACAGGGCATGGGTTCACCCCTCCACTTT; CDR3 protein: CASSLNRQGMGSPLHF
clone size: NA; V gene: TRBV7-2; D gene: NA; J gene: TRBJ2-2; CDR3 DNA: TGTGCCAGCAGTCGGGACAACACCGGGGAGCTGTTTTTT; CDR3 protein: CASSRDNTGELFF
clone size: NA; V gene: TRBV29-1; D gene: TRBD2; J gene: TRBJ2-3; CDR3 DNA: TGCAGCGTGACTAGCGGGGGGGCCGACGCAGATACGCAGTATTTT; CDR3 protein: CSVTSGGADADTQYF
clone size: NA; V gene: TRBV6-5; D gene: NA; J gene: TRBJ2-1; CDR3 DNA: TGTGCCAGCAGTTACCACCCCGCCGGCGACGAGCAGTTCTTC; CDR3 protein: CASSYHPAGDEQFF
clone size: NA; V gene: TRBV10-1; D gene: TRBD1; J gene: TRBJ1-1; CDR3 DNA: TGCGCCAGCAGTGAGGAAGGGACAGGGACTAAGGATATGAACACTGAAGCTTTCTTT; CDR3 protein: CASSEEGTGTKDMNTEAFF
clone size: once; V gene: TRBV11-2; D gene: TRBD1; J gene: TRBJ1-6; CDR3 DNA: TGTGCCAGCAGCTTAATACAGGGGGCGCCTTCACCCCTCCACTTT; CDR3 protein: CASSLIQGAPSPLHF
clone size: NA; V gene: TRBV5-5; D gene: NA; J gene: TRBJ1-6; CDR3 DNA: TGTGCCAGCAGCCTAACAGCGGATTCACCCCTCCACTTT; CDR3 protein: CASSLTADSPLHF
clone size: few; V gene: TRBV6-1; D gene: NA; J gene: TRBJ1-6; CDR3 DNA: TGTGCCAGCGGCCGGGATTCCCCTTATAATTCACCCCTCCACTTT; CDR3 protein: CASGRDSPYNSPLHF
clone size: NA; V gene: TRBV19; D gene: TRBD1; J gene: TRBJ2-7; CDR3 DNA: TGTGCCAGTAGTCGGGGACAGGAAAGCATCGAGCAGTACTTC; CDR3 protein: CASSRGQESIEQYF
clone size: NA; V gene: TRBV14; D gene: NA; J gene: TRBJ1-5; CDR3 DNA: TGTGCCAGCAGCCAGGGTCTAAATCAGCCCCAGCATTTT; CDR3 protein: CASSQGLNQPQHF
clone size: NA; V gene: TRBV27; D gene: TRBD1; J gene: TRBJ1-2; CDR3 DNA: TGTGCCAGCAGTCCGACAGGGGACGGCTACACCTTC; CDR3 protein: CASSPTGDGYTF
clone size: NA; V gene: TRBV19; D gene: TRBD1; J gene: TRBJ2-7; CDR3 DNA: TGTGCCAGTAGTATAGTGCTGACAGGGCAACCTTTCTCCTACGAGCAGTACTTC; CDR3 protein: CASSIVLTGQPFSYEQYF
clone size: NA; V gene: TRBV11-1; D gene: NA; J gene: TRBJ2-2; CDR3 DNA: TGTGCCAGCAGCTTCCCCACCTACACCGGGGAGCTGTTTTTT; CDR3 protein: CASSFPTYTGELFF
clone size: few; V gene: TRBV24-1; D gene: NA; J gene: TRBJ1-6; CDR3 DNA: TGTGCCACCAGTGCAGGAGATAATTCACCCCTCCACTTT; CDR3 protein: CATSAGDNSPLHF
clone size: NA; V gene: TRBV30; D gene: NA; J gene: TRBJ1-1; CDR3 DNA: TGTGCCTGTCAGTCCGATCTGAACACTGAAGCTTTCTTT; CDR3 protein: CACQSDLNTEAFF
clone size: NA; V gene: TRBV7-2; D gene: NA; J gene: TRBJ1-1; CDR3 DNA: TGTGCCAGCAGCTGGGTCTGGGACTCCGATGAAGCTTTCTTT; CDR3 protein: CASSWVWDSDEAFF
clone size: NA; V gene: TRBV7-6; D gene: NA; J gene: TRBJ1-1; CDR3 DNA: TGTGCCAGCAGCTTAGGTGACAGCGGGACTGAAGCTTTCTTT; CDR3 protein: CASSLGDSGTEAFF
clone size: NA; V gene: TRBV20-1; D gene: TRBD2; J gene: TRBJ2-3; CDR3 DNA: TGCAGTGCTCGCTATAGCGGGGGGGGCGATACGCAGTATTTT; CDR3 protein: CSARYSGGGDTQYF
clone size: NA; V gene: TRBV27; D gene: TRBD2; J gene: TRBJ2-5; CDR3 DNA: TGTGCCAGTCGACTAGCGGGGGCCCGGGGGACCCAGTACTTC; CDR3 protein: CASRLAGARGTQYF
clone size: few; V gene: TRBV19; D gene: NA; J gene: TRBJ2-5; CDR3 DNA: TGTGCCAGTAGTATAGAGGGCCGAGCAGAGACCCAGTACTTC; CDR3 protein: CASSIEGRAETQYF
clone size: few; V gene: TRBV19; D gene: NA; J gene: TRBJ1-1; CDR3 DNA: TGTGCCAGTAGTATTGGGGTAAACACTGAAGCTTTCTTT; CDR3 protein: CASSIGVNTEAFF
clone size: NA; V gene: TRBV20-1; D gene: TRBD1; J gene: TRBJ1-3; CDR3 DNA: TGCAGTGCTAGATGGGACAGGGTCTACGGAAACACCATATATTTT; CDR3 protein: CSARWDRVYGNTIYF
clone size: few; V gene: TRBV19; D gene: NA; J gene: TRBJ2-2; CDR3 DNA: TGTGCCAGTAGGGTAGAAGCGAACACCGGGGAGCTGTTTTTT; CDR3 protein: CASRVEANTGELFF
clone size: NA; V gene: TRBV7-2; D gene: NA; J gene: TRBJ2-4; CDR3 DNA: TGTGCCAGCAGCCGCAGGGAAGGGCCCAAGGCTCAGTACTTC; CDR3 protein: CASSRREGPKAQYF
clone size: NA; V gene: TRBV6-1; D gene: TRBD1; J gene: TRBJ1-2; CDR3 DNA: TGTGCCAGCACCGAGACAGGGACCTATGGCTACACCTTC; CDR3 protein: CASTETGTYGYTF
clone size: NA; V gene: TRBV28; D gene: NA; J gene: TRBJ1-2; CDR3 DNA: TGTGCCAGCAGTTCACCCTCAGGGACCGGGGAGCTGGGCTACACCTTC; CDR3 protein: CASSSPSGTGELGYTF
clone size: once; V gene: TRBV30; D gene: NA; J gene: TRBJ1-1; CDR3 DNA: TGTGCCTGGAGTAGGGAGACATTTGAAGCTTTCTTT; CDR3 protein: CAWSRETFEAFF
clone size: NA; V gene: TRBV7-9; D gene: NA; J gene: TRBJ1-1; CDR3 DNA: TGTGCCAGCAGCTTAGAGGTGAACACTGAAGCTTTCTTT; CDR3 protein: CASSLEVNTEAFF
clone size: NA; V gene: TRBV24-1; D gene: TRBD2; J gene: TRBJ2-2; CDR3 DNA: TGTGCCACCAGTGATCGGACTAGGCCCGGGGAGCTGTTTTTT; CDR3 protein: CATSDRTRPGELFF
clone size: NA; V gene: TRBV25-1; D gene: TRBD2; J gene: TRBJ2-5; CDR3 DNA: TGTGCCAGCAGTCAAGGTCGTCTAGCGGTTCAAGAGACCCAGTACTTC; CDR3 protein: CASSQGRLAVQETQYF
clone size: few; V gene: TRBV7-2; D gene: TRBD1; J gene: TRBJ1-2; CDR3 DNA: TGTGCCAGCAGCAGAACAGGGGGCGTTGACTATGGCTACACCTTC; CDR3 protein: CASSRTGGVDYGYTF
clone size: NA; V gene: TRBV2; D gene: TRBD2; J gene: TRBJ2-1; CDR3 DNA: TGTGCCAGCAGTTATTCCGGACTAGCGGGAATCTACAATGAGCAGTTCTTC; CDR3 protein: CASSYSGLAGIYNEQFF
clone size: once; V gene: TRBV7-2; D gene: NA; J gene: TRBJ1-6; CDR3 DNA: TGTGCCAGCAGTCACGCGGGGGGCTCCTATAATTCACCCCTCCACTTT; CDR3 protein: CASSHAGGSYNSPLHF
clone size: NA; V gene: TRBV5-8; D gene: NA; J gene: TRBJ2-2; CDR3 DNA: TGTGCCAGCAGCCCCTACGGCGGGGAGCTGTTTTTT; CDR3 protein: CASSPYGGELFF
clone size: NA; V gene: TRBV27; D gene: NA; J gene: TRBJ1-5; CDR3 DNA: TGTGCCAGCAGTTTAAGAGGGGGTGGGTATCAGCCCCAGCATTTT; CDR3 protein: CASSLRGGGYQPQHF
clone size: NA; V gene: TRBV7-9; D gene: NA; J gene: TRBJ2-1; CDR3 DNA: TGTGCCAGCAGCTTACTAGAGAGCTCCTACAATGAGCAGTTCTTC; CDR3 protein: CASSLLESSYNEQFF
clone size: few; V gene: TRBV14; D gene: NA; J gene: TRBJ2-2; CDR3 DNA: TGTGCCAGCAGGAGGGGGACTAACACCGGGGAGCTGTTTTTT; CDR3 protein: CASRRGTNTGELFF
clone size: NA; V gene: TRBV14; D gene: TRBD1; J gene: TRBJ1-2; CDR3 DNA: TGTGCCAGCAGCCCCGGGACAGGGGGCCATGGCTACACCTTC; CDR3 protein: CASSPGTGGHGYTF
clone size: NA; V gene: TRBV6-1; D gene: TRBD1; J gene: TRBJ1-5; CDR3 DNA: TGTGCCAGCAGTCAGGACAGGGGGAGTCAGCCCCAGCATTTT; CDR3 protein: CASSQDRGSQPQHF
clone size: NA; V gene: TRBV11-2; D gene: NA; J gene: TRBJ1-2; CDR3 DNA: TGTGCCAGCAGCTTAGGGGGGGGACGGATAAGTTATGGCTACACCTTC; CDR3 protein: CASSLGGGRISYGYTF
clone size: medium-sized; V gene: TRBV27; D gene: NA; J gene: TRBJ2-7; CDR3 DNA: TGTGCCAGCAGCCTGGGGGGACAGGCGGGAGACGAGCAGTACTTC; CDR3 protein: CASSLGGQAGDEQYF